This T cell receptor beta chain comes out of a study of blood T cell repertoires in COVID-19. On the study more broadly: PBMCs, B-cell-depleted T cells, or T cells provided the cDNA or gDNA that made up the material.

Sequencing used immunoSEQ multiplex PCR; TCRdb keeps in-frame clones, though not all of them. The table lists 90,000 to 130,000 clones, approximately 70% of them singletons. This clonotype originated in a woman aged 40 to 55 with acute or convalescent COVID-19. Sample: peripheral blood.

CDR3 nucleotide sequence: TGCGCCAGCAGCCCGGGACAGACAACGTACCAAGAGACCCAGTACTTC. Protein product: CASSPGQTTYQETQYF. This chain links TRBV5-1 with TRBJ2-5; 7 bases agree with TRBD1. The CDR3 sequence is 16 residues long. The germline gives CDR1 SGHRS, CDR2 YFSETQ. V lost 4 bases, J lost 0 bases, and 9 bases stayed unmatched.